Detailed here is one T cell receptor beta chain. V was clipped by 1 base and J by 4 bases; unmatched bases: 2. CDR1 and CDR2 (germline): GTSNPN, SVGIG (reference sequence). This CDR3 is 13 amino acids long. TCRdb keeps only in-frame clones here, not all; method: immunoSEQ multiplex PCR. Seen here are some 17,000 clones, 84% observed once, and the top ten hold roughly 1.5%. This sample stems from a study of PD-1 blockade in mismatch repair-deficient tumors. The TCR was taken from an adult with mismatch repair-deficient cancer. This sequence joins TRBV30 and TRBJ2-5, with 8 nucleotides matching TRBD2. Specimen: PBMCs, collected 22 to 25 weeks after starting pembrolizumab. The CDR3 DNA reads TGTGCCTGGAGTGATGCGGGAGGAGAGACCCAGTACTTC. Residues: CAWSDAGGETQYF.